In this sample, the clone carrying this T cell receptor (beta chain) turned up many times. Its matching antigen is unknown. The entry originates in a study of T cells after posttransplantation cyclophosphamide. The data were produced by immunoSEQ multiplex PCR, yet TCRdb's version contains in-frame clones alone and is incomplete. The profile covers about 12,000 clones, none occurring a single time. General observations from the study: Later blood repertoires were often dominated by clones from the donor CD8+ memory compartment. Recipient CMV seropositivity and CMV reactivation strongly tracked TRB clonality.

The source is a woman in her thirties or forties in good health, CMV-negative, and a related stem cell transplant donor. Material: PBMCs.

The CDR3 is CATSRMGTGKNEQFF. DNA of the CDR3: TGTGCCACCAGCAGAATGGGGACAGGTAAAAATGAGCAGTTCTTC. This sequence joins TRBV15 and TRBJ2-1; 8 positions match TRBD1. CDR1 is LNHNV, CDR2 YYDKDF, per germline (reference sequence). Losses at the gene ends were 2 bases for V and 7 bases for J; bases not matched to a gene: 7. The CDR3 consists of 15 residues.